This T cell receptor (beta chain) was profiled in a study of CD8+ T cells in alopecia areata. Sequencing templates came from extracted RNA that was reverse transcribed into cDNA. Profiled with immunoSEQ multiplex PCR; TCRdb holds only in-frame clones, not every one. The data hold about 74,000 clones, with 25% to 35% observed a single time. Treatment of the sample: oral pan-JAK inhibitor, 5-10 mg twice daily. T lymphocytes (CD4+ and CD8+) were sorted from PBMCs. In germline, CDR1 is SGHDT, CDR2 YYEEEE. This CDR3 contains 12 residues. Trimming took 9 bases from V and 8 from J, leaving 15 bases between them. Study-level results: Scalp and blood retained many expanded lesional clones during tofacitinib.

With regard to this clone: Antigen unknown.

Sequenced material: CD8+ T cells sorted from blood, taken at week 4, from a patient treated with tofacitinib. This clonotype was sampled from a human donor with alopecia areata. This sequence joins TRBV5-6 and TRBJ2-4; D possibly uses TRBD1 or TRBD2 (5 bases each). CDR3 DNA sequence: TGTGCCACCACCACCCGAGGGGACATTCAGTACTTC. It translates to CATTTRGDIQYF.